Each of the 3 T cell receptor beta chains below was sequenced from the same sample in a study of T-cell reconstitution after alpha-beta-depleted transplantation in children. Unique molecular identifiers were incorporated during preparation of the TCRbeta library. In TCRdb, the PCR reads were re-called with MiXCR into one record per CDR3 protein. This table holds some 450,000 distinct CDR3 sequences, about 45% found once. This specimen consisted of PBMCs, obtained before TCRalphabeta/CD19-depleted stem cell transplant. The receptor source for this set is a girl aged 2 to 9 with aplastic anemia, due to receive a stem cell transplant.

The chain recombines TRBV27 with TRBJ2-1, with no clear D. The CDR3 runs to 13 residues. Per the germline V gene, CDR1 is MNHEY and CDR2 is SMNVEV (reference sequence). V was clipped by 7 bases and J by 4 bases, with 11 bases between them. DNA of the CDR3: TGTGCCAGCACCAAGGGCCCATACAATGAGCAGTTCTTC. Protein sequence: CASTKGPYNEQFF.

The chain links TRBV20-1 to TRBJ1-1; D perhaps matches TRBD1 (5 bases). Germline loops: CDR1 DFQATT, CDR2 SNEGSKA (reference sequence). The CDR3 totals 13 residues. V dropped 5 bases and J dropped 0 bases, with 10 bases sitting between them. The CDR3 here is CSAGGLLNTEAFF. Written as DNA, the CDR3 is TGCAGTGCTGGGGGACTATTGAACACTGAAGCTTTCTTT.

There are many counts of this clonotype. V and J are TRBV5-1 and TRBJ2-1; the match to TRBD2 covers 12 bases. Germline lookup yields CDR1 SGHRS and CDR2 YFSETQ. The length of the CDR3 is 16 residues. Trimming took 6 bases from V and 4 from J; bases not matched to a gene: 8. CDR3 residues: CASKLAGGPLYNEQFF. CDR3 DNA: TGCGCCAGCAAACTAGCGGGAGGCCCCCTTTACAATGAGCAGTTCTTC. The whole variable domain, filled in from reference TRBV5-1 and TRBJ2-1, reads KAGVTQTPRYLIKTRGQQVTLSCSPISGHRSVSWYQQTPGQGLQFLFEYFSETQRNKGNFPGRFSGRQFSNSRSEMNVSTLELGDSALYLCASKLAGGPLYNEQFFGPGTRLTVL.